This T cell receptor (beta chain) was recorded in a study of T cells in Graves' hyperthyroidism and ophthalmopathy (dated by TCRdb to between 2018 and 2021). About the investigation overall: Peripheral blood was collected at initial diagnosis, before any treatment. An independent validation cohort of under 20 hyperthyroidism patients and about 15 patients who later progressed to ophthalmopathy tested prospective prediction of ophthalmopathy. In addition, the study compared T-cell repertoires in thyroid tissue and in blood from roughly 6 Graves' hyperthyroidism patients. The 95 to 100 discovery patients were divided at random into training and test sets in a 7:3 ratio. The paper describes TCR Vbeta CDR3 sequencing of 130 to 150 peripheral blood samples, made up of 43 ophthalmopathy patients, some 76 hyperthyroidism patients and around 17 progressor patients. Once sampling was done, hyperthyroidism patients were given methimazole at a starting dose of 30 mg daily, whereas ophthalmopathy patients were given high-dose intravenous methylprednisolone. A discovery cohort of about a hundred patients, 43 with Graves' ophthalmopathy and 57 with stable Graves' hyperthyroidism, was used to find distinguishing TCR V-J signatures.

Graves' hyperthyroidism was defined as stable when no progression to ophthalmopathy occurred over 18 months of follow-up. Hyperthyroidism patients were aged 18 to 65 years and newly diagnosed, with disease duration of less than 2 months. Any patient with an uncontrolled infection, another autoimmune disease, pregnancy or lactation was excluded. Clinical symptoms, serum thyroxine and TRAb, thyroid ultrasound, and orbital computed tomography formed the basis for the diagnoses. PBMCs were separated from roughly 10 ml of fresh peripheral blood using Ficoll-Paque density gradient centrifugation. Total RNA was extracted using Trizol reagent, and RNA quality was assessed on an Agilent 2100 Bioanalyzer. This clonotype was counted ten times or more. Its recognized antigen is unknown. No much larger clonotype is one base removed from it; base qualities were not supplied. Amplification of TCR beta CDR3 regions was carried out from RNA transcripts. A first-round RT-PCR of the TCR CDR3 used the HTBI primer set with the Qiagen OneStep RT-PCR kit. The libraries were constructed in a second round of multiplex PCR and then size-selected and purified. Paired-end sequencing of the libraries was performed with 100 bp reads on an Illumina HiSeq2000. The published analysis was carried out like this. SOAPnuke was used to process the raw data, throwing out any read that contained adapters or uncalled bases, had a mean Phred below 15, or lacked an exact constant-primer or identifier match. COPE v1.2.5 was used to merge the high-quality paired reads, and each unique nucleotide sequence was defined as a clonotype. MiTCR v1.1 was used to align clonotypes to the IMGT TRBV, TRBD and TRBJ reference segments. Only V-J combinations with frequency above 0.0001, covering 98% to 99.2% of repertoires, were analysed. The TCS score was defined as F50 (clonal expansion) divided by E x V (chaos), with BLOSUM62-based TCRdist calculated between CDR3 peptides within each V-J. Welch's t-statistics and random forest reduced roughly 540 V-J features to 13, which were used in a naive Bayes classifier (R e1071). Using fastp at Q25 and MiXCR, TCRdb reprocessed the public reads and kept productive beta chains. Identical CDR3 protein sequences are pooled into one entry, listed with their most common genes and DNA. The V and J calls come from TCRdb's annotation, not from the publication. This sample lists about 350,000 distinct CDR3 sequences; 14% were detected once. 20% to 25% of the sample rests with the top ten.

General study outcomes and caveats: In cross-validation, a model built on a 13 V-J signature told ophthalmopathy apart from stable hyperthyroidism with approximately 90% sensitivity and approximately 81% specificity, and in testing the same model reached 80%/75%. Most expanded thyroid clonotypes (frequency above 0.001) were also found in blood, which suggests that blood repertoires may mirror thyroid immune responses. Sample size was not statistically predetermined, and investigators were not blinded to group allocation. In validation, the model predicted progression to ophthalmopathy a median of roughly 6.5 months before onset, with about 71% sensitivity and roughly 77% specificity.

Reading from cysteine to phenylalanine, the CDR3 counts 11 amino acids. Here the CDR3 DNA is all that survives: 33 bases in frame from base 1. Based on the germline V gene (reference sequence), the CDR1 and CDR2 sequences are DFQATT and SNEGSKA. Trimming removed 3 bases from V and 5 bases from J, leaving 7 bases between the germline ends. The chain couples TRBV20-1 to TRBJ2-5; the D gene cannot be resolved reliably. This receptor was obtained from a woman in her 30s with Graves' hyperthyroidism. Sequencing was carried out using blood. The CDR3 region: CSASGLETQYF. The bases are TGCAGTGCTAGTGGTCTGGAGACCCAGTACTTC.